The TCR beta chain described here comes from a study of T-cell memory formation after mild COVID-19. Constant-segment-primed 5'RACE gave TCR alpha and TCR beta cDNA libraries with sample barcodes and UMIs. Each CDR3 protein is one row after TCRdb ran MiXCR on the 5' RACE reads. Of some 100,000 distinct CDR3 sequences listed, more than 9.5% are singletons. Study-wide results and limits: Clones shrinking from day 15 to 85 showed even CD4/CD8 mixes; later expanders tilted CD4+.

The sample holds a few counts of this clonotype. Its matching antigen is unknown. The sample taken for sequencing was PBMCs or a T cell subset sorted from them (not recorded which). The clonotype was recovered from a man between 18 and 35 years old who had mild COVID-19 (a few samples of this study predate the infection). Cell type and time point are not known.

The CDR3 region is CASSQNRGLTEKLFF. The CDR3 bases are TGCGCCAGCAGCCAAAACAGGGGGCTCACCGAAAAACTGTTTTTT. This sequence joins TRBV4-3 and TRBJ1-4; 9 bases map to TRBD1. Germline assignment: CDR1 LGHNA and CDR2 YSLEER. CDR3 length: 15 amino acids. V was clipped by 2 bases and J by 8 bases; unmatched bases: 6.